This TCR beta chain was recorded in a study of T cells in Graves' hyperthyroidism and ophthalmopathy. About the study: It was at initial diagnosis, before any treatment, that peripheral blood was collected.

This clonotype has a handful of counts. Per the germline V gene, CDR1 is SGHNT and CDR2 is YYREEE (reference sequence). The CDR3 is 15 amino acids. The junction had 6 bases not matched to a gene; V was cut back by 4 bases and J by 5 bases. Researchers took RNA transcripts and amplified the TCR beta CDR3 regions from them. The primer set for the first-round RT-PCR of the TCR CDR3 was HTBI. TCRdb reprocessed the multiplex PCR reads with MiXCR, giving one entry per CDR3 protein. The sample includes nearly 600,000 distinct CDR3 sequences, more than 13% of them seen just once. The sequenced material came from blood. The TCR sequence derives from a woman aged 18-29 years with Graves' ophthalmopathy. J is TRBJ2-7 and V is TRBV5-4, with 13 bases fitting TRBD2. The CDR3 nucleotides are TGTGCCAGCAGCGTACTAGCGGGAGGGCCGGACGAGCAGTACTTC. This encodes CASSVLAGGPDEQYF.